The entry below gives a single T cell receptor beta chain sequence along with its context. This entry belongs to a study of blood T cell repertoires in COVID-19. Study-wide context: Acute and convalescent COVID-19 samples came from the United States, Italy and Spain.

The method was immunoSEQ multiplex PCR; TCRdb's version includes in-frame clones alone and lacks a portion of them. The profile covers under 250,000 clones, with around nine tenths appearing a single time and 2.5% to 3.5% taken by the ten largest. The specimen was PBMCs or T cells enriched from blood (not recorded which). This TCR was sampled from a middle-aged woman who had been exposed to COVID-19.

CDR3: CASSSAWGGYEKLFF. The CDR3 coding sequence is TGTGCCAGCAGTTCCGCTTGGGGGGGTTATGAAAAACTGTTTTTT. The chain carries TRBV27 and TRBJ1-4; D perhaps matches TRBD1 (5 bases). The CDR3 is 15 residues long. CDR1 MNHEY and CDR2 SMNVEV come from the germline V gene (reference sequence). Trimming shortened V by 4 bases and J by 6 bases, and 15 bases separated the two germline ends.